Sequencing of this T cell receptor (beta chain) was carried out in a study of cytomegalovirus exposure and HLA in healthy donors. The germline V gene encodes CDR1 MDHEN and CDR2 SYDVKM. This CDR3 is built from 13 residues. Trimming left V 7 bases short and J 11 bases short, with 17 bases between. With 60 Vbeta and 13 Jbeta primers, the PCR was carried out. Method: immunoSEQ multiplex PCR; TCRdb's copy keeps in-frame clones and lacks some. The table lists about 240,000 clones, approximately 80% of them singletons. The chain uses TRBV28 and TRBJ1-4; the D is unclear. The sequence was collected from a woman aged 55-70 years in good health and CMV-seropositive. The material sequenced was PBMCs. CDR3 sequence: CASNKNSLWKLFF. The CDR3 DNA follows: TGTGCCAGCAACAAAAACAGCCTTTGGAAACTGTTTTTT.